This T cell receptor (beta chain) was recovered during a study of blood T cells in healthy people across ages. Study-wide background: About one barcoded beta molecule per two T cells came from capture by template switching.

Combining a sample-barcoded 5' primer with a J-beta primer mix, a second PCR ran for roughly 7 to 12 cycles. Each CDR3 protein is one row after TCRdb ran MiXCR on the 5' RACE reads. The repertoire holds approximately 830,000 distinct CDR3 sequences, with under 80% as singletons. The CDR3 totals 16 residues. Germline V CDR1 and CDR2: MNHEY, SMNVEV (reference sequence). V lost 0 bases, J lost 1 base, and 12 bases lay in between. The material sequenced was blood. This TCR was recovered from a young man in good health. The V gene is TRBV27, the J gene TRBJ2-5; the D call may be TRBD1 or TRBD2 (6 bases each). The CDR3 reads CASSLSGSGAQETQYF. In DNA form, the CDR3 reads TGTGCCAGCAGTTTATCGGGGTCGGGGGCCCAAGAGACCCAGTACTTC.